Described below is a single TCR beta chain sequence and its context. The source of the sample is a study of blood T cell repertoires in COVID-19. Germline assignment: CDR1 MNHNY and CDR2 SVGAGI (reference sequence). This CDR3 is 14 amino acids long. V was shortened by 3 bases and J by 3 bases, with 9 bases between the two germline ends. How the authors handled the data: Reference gene primer amplification gave estimated nucleated cell counts. Clones were read by immunoSEQ multiplex PCR, and TCRdb kept only the in-frame ones, dropping some. The DNA was the basis for D and trimming; V, J and clone size are from that table. This table has fewer than 250,000 clones, about 85% appearing once.

The TCR originated in a man between 65 and 79 years old with acute or convalescent COVID-19. Sequencing was performed on peripheral blood. The rearrangement joins TRBV6-6 to TRBJ1-5; D is undetermined. The CDR3 region is CASSYSSTNQPQHF. In DNA, the CDR3 is TGTGCCAGCAGTTATAGTTCCACCAATCAGCCCCAGCATTTT.